What follows is one T cell receptor beta chain and its context. Its specificity is not known. This record comes from a study of T cell responses to AZD1222 COVID-19 vaccine. Turning to the study itself: Some second doses came at about 4 weeks and others at about 12 weeks; these were pooled.

Study-wide results and limits: Researchers took repertoire samples only after the peak T cell response had come. Reports indicate that nearly half of spike-specific TCRs are directed at unmutated variant regions. Vaccination with two AZD1222 doses was followed by a rise in Spike-specific TCR breadth and depth.

Produced via immunoSEQ multiplex PCR; TCRdb's table is partial and in-frame only. The sample shows over 120,000 clones, 92% of them seen only once. The V gene lost 1 base and the J gene lost 6 bases, with 14 bases spanning the gap. This CDR3 is 15 amino acids long. CDR1 SGHVS and CDR2 FNYEAQ come from the germline V gene. The chain has TRBV7-6 and TRBJ2-3; either TRBD1 or TRBD2 may fit D (5 bases each). Sequenced material: peripheral blood, taken on day 0 of AZD1222 vaccination. The origin of this receptor is an adult in good health. CDR3 amino acids: CASSLGSGAQDTQYF. CDR3 nucleotides: TGTGCCAGCAGCTTAGGATCCGGGGCCCAGGATACGCAGTATTTT.